This paragraph covers one TCR beta chain sequence. The entry originates in a study of T cell changes during pregnancy in multiple sclerosis. Trimming pared 0 bases from V and 5 bases from J, leaving 4 bases between. The CDR3 consists of 11 residues. The germline CDR1 and CDR2 sequences are GTSNPN and SVGIG (reference sequence). Sequencing used immunoSEQ multiplex PCR; TCRdb keeps in-frame clones, though not all of them. The table lists 55,000 to 85,000 clones, about 90% of them singletons, with 0.29% in the top ten. Material: CD4+ T cells from peripheral blood mononuclear cells, obtained after pregnancy. The rearrangement uses TRBV30 and TRBJ2-5; D gene uncertain. The clonotype comes from a female donor with multiple sclerosis, enrolled in a pregnancy study. CDR3 nucleotide sequence: TGTGCCTGGAGTGTCAGGGAGACCCAGTACTTC. This sequence encodes CAWSVRETQYF.